Below, 21 T cell receptor beta chains from the same sample are listed, as sequenced in a study of blood T cell repertoires in COVID-19. Produced via immunoSEQ multiplex PCR; TCRdb's table is partial and in-frame only. The sample shows around 180,000 clones, over 65% of them seen only once. Sequencing was performed on peripheral blood. The receptors here all came from a woman older than 75 with acute or convalescent COVID-19.

Notes on this clone: Compared with germline, one end of the junction differs, possibly owing to a read error. The rearrangement links TRBV6-4 to TRBJ2-7; 13 nucleotides match TRBD2. CDR3 length: 19 residues. CDR1 and CDR2 from the germline V gene are MRHNA and SNTAGT. The CDR3 DNA follows: TGTGCCAGCAGAGACTATTGTTGGACTAGCGGGAGAGACTCCTACGAGCAGTACTTC. Its protein product is CASRDYCWTSGRDSYEQYF.

This clone was recorded once. This rearrangement joins TRBV4-3 to TRBJ2-2; 13 bases are a match to TRBD2. CDR1 and CDR2 from the germline V gene are LGHNA and YSLEER. The CDR3 runs 22 residues. V shed 0 bases, J shed 0 bases, and the junction held 13 bases outside the gene matches. CDR3: CASSQEPQTSGRANSNTGELFF. The CDR3 DNA sequence: TGCGCCAGCAGCCAAGAACCCCAAACTAGCGGGAGGGCTAACTCGAACACCGGGGAGCTGTTTTTT.

The V call is TRBV6-2 or TRBV6-3, the J call TRBJ2-5; 11 bases match TRBD1. The ends lost 5 bases at V and 8 bases at J; junction bases unmatched: 4. This CDR3 spans 13 amino acids. Germline V lookup: CDR1 MNHEY, CDR2 SVGEGT. The CDR3 DNA reads as TGTGCCAGCAGTAAGGGACAGGGGGGCACCCAGTACTTC. Residues: CASSKGQGGTQYF.

V is TRBV24-1 and J is TRBJ2-5; TRBD2 matches 10 bases. Looked up from germline, CDR1 is KGHDR and CDR2 is SFDVKD. The CDR3 covers 14 residues. The junction had 5 bases not matched to a gene; V was cut back by 6 bases and J by 5 bases. The CDR3 loop reads CATSPSGRLETQYF. The DNA for the CDR3 is TGTGCCACCAGTCCTAGCGGGAGACTTGAGACCCAGTACTTC.

The chain combines TRBV5-8 with TRBJ1-5; D unclear. CDR3 size: 15 residues. Trimming pared 5 bases from V and 8 bases from J, leaving 20 bases between. Germline loops: CDR1 SGHTS, CDR2 YDEGEE. The CDR3: CASRPVGGPWEPQHF. The CDR3, as DNA: TGTGCCAGCAGACCCGTCGGCGGGCCATGGGAGCCCCAGCATTTT.

The chain has TRBV30 and TRBJ2-5; 11 bases agree with TRBD1. Germline V gene lookup returns CDR1 GTSNPN and CDR2 SVGIG (reference sequence). V shed 1 base and J 1 base; nucleotides not matched to a gene: 5. The CDR3 is 16 amino acids. CDR3 sequence (DNA): TGTGCCTGGAGTGGGGACAGGGGGATCCCCCAAGAGACCCAGTACTTC. It translates to CAWSGDRGIPQETQYF.

V is TRBV14 and J is TRBJ2-2, with 8 bases aligning to TRBD1. This CDR3 has 17 amino acids. Germline V CDR1 and CDR2: SGHDN, FVKESK. The V and J ends lost 2 bases and 0 bases, in that order; junction bases with no gene match: 5. The CDR3 is CASSQPDRASNTGELFF. The CDR3 DNA is TGTGCCAGCAGCCAACCGGACAGGGCTTCGAACACCGGGGAGCTGTTTTTT.

The V call is TRBV9, the J call TRBJ1-1, with a tentative D call TRBD1 (6 bases). The CDR3 totals 15 residues. Germline CDR1 and CDR2: SGDLS and YYNGEE. V was trimmed by 4 bases and J by 0 bases, leaving 13 bases between them. This CDR3 reads CASSFIGGMNTEAFF. CDR3 DNA: TGTGCCAGCAGCTTCATTGGGGGCATGAACACTGAAGCTTTCTTT.

The chain couples TRBV19 to TRBJ1-6; perhaps TRBD1 as D (6 bases). The germline CDR1 and CDR2 sequences are LNHDA and SQIVND (reference sequence). The CDR3 consists of 13 residues. The V end was cut by 8 bases, the J end by 5 bases, with 10 bases between. CDR3 sequence (DNA): TGTGCCAGTTCGACAGGAGATAATTCACCCCTCCACTTT. Its protein product is CASSTGDNSPLHF.

This clone was recorded at least ten times. The chain combines TRBV28 with TRBJ2-5, with a weak D call TRBD2 (6 bases). With 11 bases removed from V and 2 bases from J, the gap between germline ends came to 18 bases. Germline lookup yields CDR1 MDHEN and CDR2 SYDVKM. This CDR3 is 14 amino acids long. The CDR3 nucleotides read TGTGCCGCAAGGGGTCCGGGGACTCAAGAGACCCAGTACTTC. Translated, it gives CAARGPGTQETQYF.

The chain employs TRBV7-2 and TRBJ2-2; D is unclear. CDR3 length equals 15 residues. From germline, CDR1 is SGHTA and CDR2 FQGNSA. The V gene lost 3 bases and the J gene lost 4 bases, with 12 bases spanning the gap. The CDR3 nucleotides are TGTGCCAGCAGCTTTGGGCATCAGATCACCGGGGAGCTGTTTTTT. It translates to CASSFGHQITGELFF. Together with reference TRBV7-2 and TRBJ2-2, the CDR3 gives the full variable domain: GAGVSQSPSNKVTEKGKDVELRCDPISGHTALYWYRQSLGQGLEFLIYFQGNSAPDKSGLPSDRFSAERTGGSVSTLTIQRTQQEDSAVYLCASSFGHQITGELFFGEGSRLTVL.

The V and J genes are TRBV7-9 and TRBJ2-1; 10 bases are a match to TRBD2. Germline V lookup: CDR1 SEHNR, CDR2 FQNEAQ (reference sequence). V lost 5 bases and J lost 10; bases outside the gene matches: 2. The CDR3 covers 12 residues. CDR3 sequence (DNA): TGTGCCAGCAGCATGGGACTAGCGGAGCAGTTCTTC. Protein product: CASSMGLAEQFF.

V gene TRBV19 combines with J gene TRBJ1-1; no firm D call. The V and J ends lost 6 bases and 3 bases respectively, with 11 bases between them. CDR1 is LNHDA and CDR2 is SQIVND in the germline V gene (reference sequence). The CDR3 is 13 amino acids. CDR3 DNA: TGTGCCAGTAGCTCAGGTATTTACACTGAAGCTTTCTTT. This sequence encodes CASSSGIYTEAFF. The full variable domain, in which reference TRBV19 and TRBJ1-1 provide the parts outside the CDR3, is DGGITQSPKYLFRKEGQNVTLSCEQNLNHDAMYWYRQDPGQGLRLIYYSQIVNDFQKGDIAEGYSVSREKKESFPLTVTSAQKNPTAFYLCASSSGIYTEAFFGQGTRLTVV.

CDR3 sequence: CASSFNQREYYEQYF. The CDR3 coding sequence is TGTGCCAGCAGCTTTAATCAGCGGGAGTACTACGAGCAGTACTTC. The chain employs TRBV5-4 and TRBJ2-7; 8 bases align to TRBD2. V lost 2 bases, J lost 3 bases, and 7 bases stayed unmatched. The CDR3 loop spans 15 amino acids. Germline-derived CDR1 and CDR2 are SGHNT and YYREEE (reference sequence).

This chain uses TRBV28 with TRBJ1-5, with D maybe TRBD1 (6 bases). Trimming left V 3 bases short and J 0 bases short, with 15 bases between. This CDR3 is built from 17 residues. Per germline, CDR1 MDHEN and CDR2 SYDVKM. The CDR3 DNA sequence: TGTGCCAGCAGTTTCTTTTCAGGGGACTATAGCAATCAGCCCCAGCATTTT. Translated, it gives CASSFFSGDYSNQPQHF. The full variable domain, its missing parts supplied by reference TRBV28 and TRBJ1-5, is DVKVTQSSRYLVKRTGEKVFLECVQDMDHENMFWYRQDPGLGLRLIYFSYDVKMKEKGDIPEGYSVSREKKERFSLILESASTNQTSMYLCASSFFSGDYSNQPQHFGDGTRLSIL.

The V and J genes are TRBV19 and TRBJ2-7, with 12 positions matching TRBD2. J gave up 4 bases and V 6 bases, and 7 bases lay outside the gene matches. Germline lookup yields CDR1 LNHDA and CDR2 SQIVND (reference sequence). The CDR3 runs 15 residues. The CDR3 region is CASRATSGRAYEQYF. For the CDR3, the DNA is TGTGCCAGTAGGGCGACTAGCGGGAGAGCGTACGAGCAGTACTTC.

This chain uses TRBV30 with TRBJ1-3; no clear D gene. CDR3 length equals 16 residues. The ends were cut back, 1 base at V and 0 bases at J, with 13 bases in the middle. Germline CDR1 is GTSNPN and CDR2 is SVGIG (reference sequence). Written as DNA, the CDR3 is TGTGCCTGGAGTGCATCTAAACAGAGCTCTGGAAACACCATATATTTT. This encodes CAWSASKQSSGNTIYF.

This clone has only a few counts. The chain links TRBV3-1 (or the pseudogene TRBV3-2) to TRBJ1-4, with 7 bases fitting TRBD1. V was pared by 2 bases and J by 6 bases, with 12 bases of the junction left unmatched. The CDR3 is made up of 17 amino acids. The germline gives CDR1 LGHDT, CDR2 YNNKEL (reference sequence). The CDR3 DNA is TGTGCCAGCAGCCAATTGCTACAGGGGACGGCGGATGAAAAACTGTTTTTT. Its protein product is CASSQLLQGTADEKLFF.

This clone was observed at least ten times. The chain is built from TRBV19 and TRBJ2-5; 12 nucleotides align to TRBD2. This CDR3 comprises 16 residues. Germline values: CDR1 LNHDA, CDR2 SQIVND (reference sequence). The V and J ends lost 3 bases and 5 bases, in that order; junction bases with no gene match: 7. The CDR3: CASSMSLAGGMETQYF. As DNA, the CDR3 is TGTGCCAGTAGTATGTCGCTAGCGGGAGGGATGGAGACCCAGTACTTC. The full variable domain, completed using reference TRBV19 and TRBJ2-5, is DGGITQSPKYLFRKEGQNVTLSCEQNLNHDAMYWYRQDPGQGLRLIYYSQIVNDFQKGDIAEGYSVSREKKESFPLTVTSAQKNPTAFYLCASSMSLAGGMETQYFGPGTRLLVL.

The V call is TRBV15, the J call TRBJ1-3, with TRBD1 identical over 10 bases. V shed 1 base and J 1 base; nucleotides not matched to a gene: 16. This CDR3 has 21 amino acids. Germline V lookup: CDR1 LNHNV, CDR2 YYDKDF (reference sequence). In nucleotides, the CDR3 is TGTGCCACCAGCAGAGGGGAGAGAAGAAACCCGGGACAGGGGTCTGGAAACACCATATATTTT. Amino acid sequence: CATSRGERRNPGQGSGNTIYF.

The gene calls are TRBV19 and TRBJ1-1; D is unresolved. The germline V and J ends were trimmed by 5 bases and 0 bases, with 7 bases remaining between them. CDR1 and CDR2 (germline): LNHDA, SQIVND (reference sequence). The CDR3 totals 13 residues. CDR3 in amino acids: CASSPTVNTEAFF. The CDR3 bases are TGTGCCAGTAGTCCAACAGTGAACACTGAAGCTTTCTTT.